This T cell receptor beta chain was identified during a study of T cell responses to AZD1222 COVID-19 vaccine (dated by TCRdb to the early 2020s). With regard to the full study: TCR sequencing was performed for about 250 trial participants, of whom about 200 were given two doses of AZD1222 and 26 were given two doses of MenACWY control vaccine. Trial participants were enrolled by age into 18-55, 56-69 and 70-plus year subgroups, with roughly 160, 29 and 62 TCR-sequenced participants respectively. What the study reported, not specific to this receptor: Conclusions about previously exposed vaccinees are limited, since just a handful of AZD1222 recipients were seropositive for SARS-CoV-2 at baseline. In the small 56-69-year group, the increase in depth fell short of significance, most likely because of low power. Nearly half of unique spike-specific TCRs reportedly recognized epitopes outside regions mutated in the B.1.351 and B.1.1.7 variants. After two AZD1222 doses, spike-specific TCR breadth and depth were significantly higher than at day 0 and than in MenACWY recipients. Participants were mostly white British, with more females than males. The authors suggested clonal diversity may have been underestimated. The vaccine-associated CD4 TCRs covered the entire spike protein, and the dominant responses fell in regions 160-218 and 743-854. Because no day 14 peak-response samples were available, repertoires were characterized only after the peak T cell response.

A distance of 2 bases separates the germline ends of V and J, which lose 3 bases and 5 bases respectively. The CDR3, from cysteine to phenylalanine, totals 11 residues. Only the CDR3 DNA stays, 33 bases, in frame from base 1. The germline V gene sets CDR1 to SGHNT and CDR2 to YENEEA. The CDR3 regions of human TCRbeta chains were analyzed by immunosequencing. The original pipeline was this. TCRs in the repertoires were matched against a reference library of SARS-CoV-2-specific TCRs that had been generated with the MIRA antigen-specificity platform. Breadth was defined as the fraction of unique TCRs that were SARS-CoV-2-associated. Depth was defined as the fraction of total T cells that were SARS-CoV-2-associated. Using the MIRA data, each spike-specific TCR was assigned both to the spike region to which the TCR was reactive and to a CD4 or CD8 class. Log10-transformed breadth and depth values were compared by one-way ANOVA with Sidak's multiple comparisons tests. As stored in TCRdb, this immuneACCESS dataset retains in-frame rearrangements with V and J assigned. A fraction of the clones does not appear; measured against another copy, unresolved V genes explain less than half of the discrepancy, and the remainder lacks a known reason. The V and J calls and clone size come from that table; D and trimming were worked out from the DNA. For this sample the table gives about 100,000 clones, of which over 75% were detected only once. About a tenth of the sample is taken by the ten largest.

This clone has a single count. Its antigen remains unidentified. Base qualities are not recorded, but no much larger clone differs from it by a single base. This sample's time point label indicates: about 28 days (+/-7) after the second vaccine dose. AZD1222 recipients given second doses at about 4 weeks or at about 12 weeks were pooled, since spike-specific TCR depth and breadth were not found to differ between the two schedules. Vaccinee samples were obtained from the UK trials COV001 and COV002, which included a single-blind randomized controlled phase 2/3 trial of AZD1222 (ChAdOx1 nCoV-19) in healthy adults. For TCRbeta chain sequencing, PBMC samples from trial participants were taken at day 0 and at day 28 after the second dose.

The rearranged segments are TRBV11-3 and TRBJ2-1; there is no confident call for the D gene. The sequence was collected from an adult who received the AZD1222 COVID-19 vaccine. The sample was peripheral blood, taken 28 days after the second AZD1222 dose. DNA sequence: TGTGCCAGCAGCTTCAACAATGAGCAGTTCTTC. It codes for CASSFNNEQFF.